Listed here are 22 T cell receptor beta chains from one sample, sequenced in a study of T cell responses to AZD1222 COVID-19 vaccine. Profiling relied on immunoSEQ multiplex PCR, and the TCRdb table lists in-frame clones only, not all of them. Seen here are 70,000 to 95,000 clones, 85% to 90% observed once, and the top ten hold 6% to 7.5%. The sequenced sample was peripheral blood, obtained 28 days after the second AZD1222 dose. The origin of the receptors is an adult who received the AZD1222 COVID-19 vaccine.

The chain uses TRBV7-8 and TRBJ1-2; 8 positions match TRBD1. This CDR3 spans 14 amino acids. In germline, CDR1 is SGHVS, CDR2 FQNEAQ. V dropped 4 bases and J dropped 4; count of bases not matched to a gene: 5. DNA of the CDR3: TGTGCCAGCAGCTCAGACAGGGGTACCTATGGCTACACCTTC. The encoded protein is CASSSDRGTYGYTF.

This clone was counted a single time. J is TRBJ2-1 and V is TRBV2; 14 nucleotides match TRBD2. V lost 6 bases, J lost 7 bases, and 11 bases stayed unmatched. CDR3 length: 17 residues. CDR1 is SNHLY, CDR2 FYNNEI, per germline. The CDR3 is CASSDPGLAGGGNEQFF. The CDR3 DNA sequence: TGTGCCAGCAGCGACCCTGGACTAGCGGGAGGAGGGAATGAGCAGTTCTTC.

V and J are TRBV5-1 and TRBJ1-4, with D maybe TRBD1 (5 bases). Trimming took 4 bases from V and 4 from J, leaving 11 bases between them. CDR1 SGHRS and CDR2 YFSETQ come from the germline V gene. The CDR3 loop spans 14 amino acids. The chain's CDR3 is CASSPGLNNEKLFF. In nucleotides, the CDR3 is TGCGCCAGCAGCCCGGGACTGAATAATGAAAAACTGTTTTTT.

CDR3 region: CASTRNGQGRNTEAFF. The DNA of the CDR3 is TGTGCCAGCACCCGAAATGGACAGGGAAGGAACACTGAAGCTTTCTTT. The chain carries TRBV7-6 and TRBJ1-1; 8 bases are shared with TRBD1. Germline CDR1 is SGHVS and CDR2 is FNYEAQ. After removal of 7 bases from V and 1 base from J, the junction contained 11 bases not matched to a gene. This CDR3 region has 16 residues.

This clone showed up just once. The gene calls are TRBV27 and TRBJ2-7; 8 bases map to TRBD2. Looked up from germline, CDR1 is MNHEY and CDR2 is SMNVEV (reference sequence). V lost 5 bases and J lost 3; bases outside the gene matches: 6. The CDR3 length is 14 residues. CDR3 loop: CASSKGLGIYEQYF. CDR3 coding DNA: TGTGCCAGCAGTAAGGGACTAGGAATCTACGAGCAGTACTTC.

The chain joins TRBV2 to TRBJ2-5, with a weak D call TRBD2 (6 bases). CDR3 length equals 14 residues. From germline, CDR1 is SNHLY and CDR2 FYNNEI. V lost 4 bases and J 4 bases, leaving 13 bases between the germline ends. This CDR3 reads CASSVGGSTETQYF. CDR3 sequence (DNA): TGTGCCAGCAGTGTTGGAGGGTCGACAGAGACCCAGTACTTC.

This rearrangement joins TRBV4-3 to TRBJ2-2, with unresolved D. Trimming left V 3 bases short and J 0 bases short, with 8 bases between. This CDR3 contains 15 residues. CDR1 and CDR2 from the germline V gene are LGHNA and YSLEER. The CDR3 loop reads CASSHSIPNTGELFF. The CDR3 nucleotides read TGCGCCAGCAGCCACTCTATCCCGAACACCGGGGAGCTGTTTTTT.

The chain has TRBV4-3 and TRBJ2-7; D remains ambiguous. Germline CDR1 and CDR2: LGHNA and YSLEER. This CDR3 has 15 residues. V lost 0 bases to trimming and J lost 5 bases, with 14 bases between them. Here the CDR3 reads CASSQEAFSINEQYF. The DNA of the CDR3 is TGCGCCAGCAGCCAAGAGGCCTTTAGTATTAACGAGCAGTACTTC.

The CDR3 bases are TGTGCCAGCAGTGTGACGGACTTATCACCCCTCCACTTT. It specifies CASSVTDLSPLHF. The genes are TRBV2 and TRBJ1-6; D not resolved. This CDR3 is 13 amino acids long. V lost 4 bases and J lost 10, with 11 bases in between. Per the germline V gene, CDR1 is SNHLY and CDR2 is FYNNEI. Full variable domain (missing parts from reference TRBV2 and TRBJ1-6): EPEVTQTPSHQVTQMGQEVILRCVPISNHLYFYWYRQILGQKVEFLVSFYNNEISEKSEIFDDQFSVERPDGSNFTLKIRSTKLEDSAMYFCASSVTDLSPLHFGNGTRLTVT.

The rearrangement uses TRBV12-3 or TRBV12-4 and TRBJ1-2; no definite D call. There are 13 residues in the CDR3. V was pared by 6 bases and J by 0 bases, with 8 bases between. In nucleotides, the CDR3 is TGTGCCAGCAGAAAGGACTCTAACTATGGCTACACCTTC. Translating it yields CASRKDSNYGYTF.

The chain links TRBV19 to TRBJ1-1; D remains ambiguous. CDR3 length: 13 amino acids. Trimming took 3 bases from V and 0 from J, leaving 5 bases between them. CDR1 LNHDA and CDR2 SQIVND come from the germline V gene (reference sequence). In nucleotides, the CDR3 is TGTGCCAGTAGTATGTCCATGAACACTGAAGCTTTCTTT. It is translated as CASSMSMNTEAFF.

A few counts support this clone. The chain joins TRBV6-5 to TRBJ1-4; 9 bases match TRBD1. The V segment lost 10 bases and the J segment 8 bases; nucleotides outside the gene matches: 8. The CDR3 runs to 13 residues. Germline V gives CDR1 MNHEY, CDR2 SVGAGI. CDR3 sequence: CANSRDRDEKLFF. In nucleotides, the CDR3 is TGTGCCAACTCCCGGGACAGGGACGAAAAACTGTTTTTT.

The chain links TRBV5-1 to TRBJ2-1; possibly TRBD1 or TRBD2 for D (7 bases each). V shed 1 base and J shed 0 bases, with 20 bases lying between them. Germline lookup yields CDR1 SGHRS and CDR2 YFSETQ. The CDR3 has 19 residues. The CDR3, as DNA: TGCGCCAGCAGCTTGTCAGGAGGGGGCGGGGGCCTCTCCTACAATGAGCAGTTCTTC. This translates into CASSLSGGGGGLSYNEQFF.

This chain uses TRBV3-1 (or the pseudogene TRBV3-2) with TRBJ2-5; 8 bases are a match to TRBD2. CDR3 length equals 15 residues. The trim removed 6 bases at V and 2 bases at J, leaving 8 bases unmatched. Germline V gene sequence: CDR1 LGHDT, CDR2 YNNKEL (reference sequence). The CDR3, as DNA: TGTGCCAGCAGGGGACTAGGGAAGTTGCAAGAGACCCAGTACTTC. This gives the protein CASRGLGKLQETQYF.

V is TRBV12-3 or TRBV12-4 and J is TRBJ1-1, with TRBD1 matching 11 bases. The J segment lost 8 bases and the V segment lost 5 bases, leaving 4 bases of the junction unmatched. The CDR3 spans 13 residues. CDR3 amino acids: CASSQDRGQEAFF. The CDR3 nucleotides read TGTGCCAGCAGTCAGGACAGGGGGCAAGAAGCTTTCTTT.

A remark on this clone: The junction differs from germline at one of its ends, possibly a read error. The V and J genes are TRBV7-2 and TRBJ2-1; 10 nucleotides line up with TRBD2. Germline V gene sequence: CDR1 SGHTA, CDR2 FQGNSA. The CDR3 loop spans 15 amino acids. The CDR3 DNA reads as TGTGCCAGCAGTTTAGCGGGAGGCGCCTACAATGAGCAGTTCTTC. Its translation: CASSLAGGAYNEQFF.

The CDR3: CAIRRPRLEAFF. As DNA, the CDR3 is TGTGCCATCAGACGCCCTCGACTTGAAGCTTTCTTT. This chain connects TRBV6-5 to TRBJ1-1; D not certain. The CDR3 is made up of 12 amino acids. V lost 10 bases to trimming and J lost 7 bases, with 16 bases between them. CDR1 and CDR2 from the germline V gene are MNHEY and SVGAGI.

The gene calls are TRBV27 and TRBJ2-3; D is possibly TRBD1 (5 bases). Trimming left V 4 bases short and J 1 base short, with 15 bases between. The CDR3 totals 16 residues. Germline V lookup: CDR1 MNHEY, CDR2 SMNVEV (reference sequence). The CDR3 loop reads CASSSTVSLRTDTQYF. CDR3 DNA: TGTGCCAGCAGTTCGACAGTGTCCCTACGCACAGATACGCAGTATTTT.

The V and J genes are TRBV12-3 or TRBV12-4 and TRBJ2-5; a weak D match, TRBD2 (6 bases). The CDR3 has 13 amino acids. V was cut by 8 bases and J by 2 bases, with 12 bases left in between. Here the CDR3 reads CASSGTLQETQYF. The CDR3 bases are TGTGCCAGCTCTGGGACTTTACAAGAGACCCAGTACTTC.

The chain uses TRBV19 and TRBJ2-3, with D unclear. The CDR3 runs to 15 residues. The V end was cut by 3 bases, the J end by 0 bases, with 10 bases between. Germline-derived CDR1 and CDR2 are LNHDA and SQIVND (reference sequence). Here the CDR3 reads CASSMLGSSTDTQYF. The CDR3 region has the DNA TGTGCCAGTAGTATGTTGGGTTCTAGCACAGATACGCAGTATTTT.

The genes are TRBV7-2 and TRBJ2-1; 11 bases fit TRBD2. This CDR3 contains 18 residues. Germline V gene sequence: CDR1 SGHTA, CDR2 FQGNSA. J gave up 0 bases and V 2 bases, and 6 bases lay outside the gene matches. CDR3: CASSLLGLAVSSYNEQFF. The CDR3 coding sequence is TGTGCCAGCAGCTTATTGGGACTAGCGGTTAGCTCCTACAATGAGCAGTTCTTC. Full variable domain (outside the CDR3, taken from reference TRBV7-2 and TRBJ2-1): GAGVSQSPSNKVTEKGKDVELRCDPISGHTALYWYRQSLGQGLEFLIYFQGNSAPDKSGLPSDRFSAERTGGSVSTLTIQRTQQEDSAVYLCASSLLGLAVSSYNEQFFGPGTRLTVL.

Points on this clone: Other DNA variants within this sample encode the same CDR3. The chain links TRBV9 to TRBJ2-3, with a possible D match to TRBD2 (5 bases). The V gene's germline CDR1 is SGDLS and CDR2 YYNGEE. The CDR3 consists of 15 residues. Trimming removed 0 bases at V and 0 bases at J, with 8 bases between. In DNA, the CDR3 is TGTGCCAGCAGCGTAGTGAGCGGAAGCACAGATACGCAGTATTTT. Its protein is CASSVVSGSTDTQYF. Using reference TRBV9 and TRBJ2-3 for the parts outside the CDR3, the full variable domain is DSGVTQTPKHLITATGQRVTLRCSPRSGDLSVYWYQQSLDQGLQFLIQYYNGEERAKGNILERFSAQQFPDLHSELNLSSLELGDSALYFCASSVVSGSTDTQYFGPGTRLTVL.